The rows below give T cell receptor beta chains drawn from one sample of a study of PD-L1 blockade in urothelial cancer. Libraries were prepared by immunoSEQ multiplex PCR; TCRdb keeps only in-frame clonotypes and omits some of them. The sample records some 35,000 clones, about 93% being singletons. The sample here was PBMCs, taken around atezolizumab (anti-PD-L1) treatment. The receptors shown here come from a man between 65 and 85 years old with urothelial cancer. Both conserved end residues are part of each CDR3. The D gene is left open where the match is weak. A clone size is listed for some rows: how often the clone was seen (once, few, many), or a class if it is expanded.

j_call d_call v_call clone_size cdr3_aa cdr3_nt
TRBJ2-5 TRBD2 TRBV27 . CASSFGASGSIRETQYF TGTGCCAGCAGTTTTGGGGCCAGCGGGAGCATTAGGGAGACCCAGTACTTC
TRBJ2-3 TRBD1 TRBV18 . CASSLSTGSTDTQYF TGTGCCAGCTCACTCTCGACAGGGAGCACAGATACGCAGTATTTT
TRBJ2-7 TRBD1 TRBV7-9 . CASSLWTGGLSTYEQYF TGTGCCAGCAGCCTATGGACAGGGGGGCTATCTACCTACGAGCAGTACTTC
TRBJ1-2 TRBD1 TRBV6-5 . CASSRQGGAGYTF TGTGCCAGCAGTCGACAGGGTGGGGCTGGCTACACCTTC
TRBJ2-7 . TRBV6-1 . CASLGKQVLYEQYF TGTGCCAGCTTGGGTAAGCAGGTACTCTACGAGCAGTACTTC
TRBJ2-3 . TRBV10-2 . CASSPIPGLPLTDTQYF TGCGCCAGCTCCCCAATTCCGGGACTTCCCCTCACAGATACGCAGTATTTT
TRBJ2-3 . TRBV9 . CASSVEWASTDTQYF TGTGCCAGCAGCGTAGAATGGGCCAGCACAGATACGCAGTATTTT
TRBJ2-1 . TRBV6-6 . CASSYSVSRNEQFF TGTGCCAGCAGTTACTCGGTTAGCCGCAATGAGCAGTTCTTC
TRBJ1-1 TRBD1 TRBV19 . CASSRQGMNTEAFF TGTGCCAGTTCTCGACAGGGGATGAACACTGAAGCTTTCTTT
TRBJ1-2 TRBD1 TRBV4-1 . CASSPRDRGPDGYTF TGCGCCAGCAGCCCTAGGGACAGGGGGCCGGATGGCTACACCTTC
TRBJ1-1 . TRBV11-2 . CASSLREDTEAFF TGTGCCAGCAGCCTAAGGGAGGACACTGAAGCTTTCTTT
TRBJ2-7 TRBD1 TRBV29-1 . CSVDRGPYEQYF TGCAGCGTTGACAGGGGGCCCTACGAGCAGTACTTC
TRBJ2-7 . TRBV5-5 few CASSLGQGSYEQYF TGTGCCAGCAGCTTGGGCCAGGGATCCTACGAGCAGTACTTC
TRBJ2-7 TRBD1 TRBV28 once CASRVSGTAASYEQYF TGTGCCAGCAGGGTATCAGGGACAGCAGCTTCCTACGAGCAGTACTTC
TRBJ1-2 TRBD1 TRBV2 once CASRDTGGVSEGYTF TGTGCCAGCAGGGACACAGGGGGCGTTTCGGAAGGCTACACCTTC
TRBJ2-6 . TRBV2 few CASSEWSGGANVLTF TGTGCCAGCAGTGAATGGTCGGGTGGGGCCAACGTCCTGACTTTC
TRBJ2-1 TRBD2 TRBV7-2 . CASTSGLAGANEQFF TGTGCCAGCACCTCCGGACTAGCGGGAGCCAATGAGCAGTTCTTC
TRBJ2-7 TRBD1 TRBV28 . CASSSPGQGTYEQYF TGTGCCAGCAGCAGTCCGGGACAGGGGACCTACGAGCAGTACTTC
TRBJ2-1 TRBD2 TRBV9 . CASSVEGRLAGVGEQFF TGTGCCAGCAGCGTAGAGGGGAGACTAGCGGGAGTTGGGGAGCAGTTCTTC
TRBJ2-2 . TRBV15 . CATSSRVKVLGGELFF TGTGCCACCAGCAGTCGGGTTAAGGTTCTGGGCGGGGAGCTGTTTTTT
TRBJ1-3 . TRBV27 . CASSFQAGGNTIYF TGTGCCAGCAGTTTCCAGGCAGGTGGAAACACCATATATTTT
TRBJ2-3 . TRBV30 . CAWSAGTTDTQYF TGTGCCTGGAGTGCCGGGACAACAGATACGCAGTATTTT
TRBJ1-4 . TRBV9 few CASSVGDGGSGVSGEKLFF TGTGCCAGCAGCGTCGGTGATGGCGGGAGCGGGGTGTCTGGTGAAAAACTGTTTTTT
TRBJ2-3 . TRBV6-5 . CATASAPESTDTQYF TGTGCCACCGCGAGCGCCCCGGAGAGCACAGATACGCAGTATTTT
TRBJ2-3 TRBD2 TRBV5-1 . CASSLLAGGDTDTQYF TGCGCCAGCAGCTTGCTAGCGGGAGGGGACACAGATACGCAGTATTTT
TRBJ2-7 TRBD1 TRBV2 . CASGGQGSYEQYF TGTGCCAGCGGCGGACAGGGGTCCTACGAGCAGTACTTC
TRBJ1-5 . TRBV28 . CASSLGGATGNQPQHF TGTGCCAGCAGTTTAGGTGGGGCGACGGGCAATCAGCCCCAGCATTTT
TRBJ1-1 . TRBV28 . CASSQSREAFF TGTGCCAGCAGCCAATCACGGGAGGCTTTCTTT
TRBJ2-7 TRBD2 TRBV11-2 . CASSVGREGYEQYF TGTGCCAGCAGCGTAGGCAGGGAGGGCTACGAGCAGTACTTC
TRBJ2-7 TRBD2 TRBV28 . CASSHGLAGGRNEQYF TGTGCCAGCAGTCATGGACTAGCGGGAGGGCGCAACGAGCAGTACTTC
TRBJ1-1 . TRBV6-5 . CASSYTDSNTEAFF TGTGCCAGCAGTTATACGGACAGCAACACTGAAGCTTTCTTT
TRBJ1-1 TRBD1 TRBV6-6 . CASSWTGKNTEAFF TGTGCCAGCAGTTGGACAGGGAAGAACACTGAAGCTTTCTTT
TRBJ2-5 . TRBV6-6 . CASSYSETQYF TGTGCCAGCAGTTACAGCGAGACCCAGTACTTC
TRBJ2-2 . TRBV9 . CASSVGQFRNTGELFF TGTGCCAGCAGCGTAGGACAGTTTAGGAACACCGGGGAGCTGTTTTTT
TRBJ2-7 TRBD1 TRBV5-1 once CASSLGQGAVYEQYF TGCGCCAGCAGCTTGGGACAGGGGGCAGTCTACGAGCAGTACTTC